This TCR beta chain appears in the sequencing data of a study of blood T cell repertoires in COVID-19. As for the study in general: Acute-phase and convalescent COVID-19 samples originated in the United States, Italy and Spain.

CDR3 size: 16 residues. V shed 1 base and J 4 bases; nucleotides not matched to a gene: 8. Germline CDR1 SGHRS, CDR2 YFSETQ. The assay was immunoSEQ multiplex PCR, and TCRdb's table has in-frame clones only and misses some. The data show about 160,000 clones, about 80% seen once. Participants spanned ages about 18 to 100 years and resided in about 24 US areas. Clinical history as reported by participants underpinned cohort assignment. The sequence derives from a woman aged 55-69 years who had recovered from COVID-19. Material: PBMCs or T cells enriched from blood (not recorded which). V and J are TRBV5-1 and TRBJ2-5; 9 nucleotides align to TRBD1. The CDR3 sequence: CASSLLGQGSVETQYF. Here the CDR3 DNA reads TGCGCCAGCAGCTTGTTGGGACAGGGCTCGGTAGAGACCCAGTACTTC.